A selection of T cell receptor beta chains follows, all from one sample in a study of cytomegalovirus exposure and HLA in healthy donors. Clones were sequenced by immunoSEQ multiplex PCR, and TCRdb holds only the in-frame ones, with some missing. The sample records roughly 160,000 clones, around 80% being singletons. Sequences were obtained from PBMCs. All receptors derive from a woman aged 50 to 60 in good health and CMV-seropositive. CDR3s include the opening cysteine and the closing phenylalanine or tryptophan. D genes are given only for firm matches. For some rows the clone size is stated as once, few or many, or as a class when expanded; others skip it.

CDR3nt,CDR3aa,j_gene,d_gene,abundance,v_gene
TGTGCCAGCAGTTTGGGGCCCCACACTGAAGCTTTCTTT,CASSLGPHTEAFF,TRBJ1-1,-,-,TRBV28
TGTGCCAGCAGTTACTCGTCAGAGGGGAGGGCCCTCCACTTT,CASSYSSEGRALHF,TRBJ1-6,-,-,TRBV6-5
TGTGCCAGCAGGGGCTCAGCAGGACAGGGATCCGGGGAGCTGTTTTTT,CASRGSAGQGSGELFF,TRBJ2-2,TRBD1,-,TRBV28
TGTGCCAGCAGCCCCCGGGCGGGGGACGGGGAGACCCAGTACTTC,CASSPRAGDGETQYF,TRBJ2-5,TRBD2,few,TRBV11-2
TGTGCCAGCAGCAAAGTTGGGGCTAGCGGGGGCCCGCACTCTTGGTACCAAGAGACCCAGTACTTC,CASSKVGASGGPHSWYQETQYF,TRBJ2-5,-,-,TRBV21-1
TGCGCCAGCAGCTTGCAGAGGAGCTCCTACAATGAGCAGTTCTTC,CASSLQRSSYNEQFF,TRBJ2-1,-,-,TRBV5-1
TGTGCCAGCAGCCACGACCCTAGCGGGAGCTCCTACAATGAGCAGTTCTTC,CASSHDPSGSSYNEQFF,TRBJ2-1,TRBD2,-,TRBV5-4
TGTGCCAGCAGCTTAGCGGGGGGGAGCAAGGGTGAGCAGTTCTTC,CASSLAGGSKGEQFF,TRBJ2-1,TRBD2,-,TRBV7-8
TGTGCCAGCAGCTTGGTAGCGGGGGCCGTGAGCTCTGGGGCCAACGTCCTGACTTTC,CASSLVAGAVSSGANVLTF,TRBJ2-6,TRBD2,-,TRBV7-2
TGTGCCAGCAGCCAAAAAGCGGGAGATCTCGGGGAGCTGTTTTTT,CASSQKAGDLGELFF,TRBJ2-2,TRBD2,-,TRBV4-2
TGTGCCAGCAGCTTAGGACGAGGAGCTAACTATGGCTACACCTTC,CASSLGRGANYGYTF,TRBJ1-2,-,-,TRBV7-2
TGTGCCAGCAACAGACAGGGGGCGGCTGGGGCCAACGTCCTGACTTTC,CASNRQGAAGANVLTF,TRBJ2-6,TRBD1,once,TRBV11-1
TGTGCCAGCAGCTTAAACGGGTACGAGCAGTACTTC,CASSLNGYEQYF,TRBJ2-7,-,-,TRBV7-2
TGTGCCAGCAGCTTGGAGCAGCGGAGGGTCGAGGCTTTCTTT,CASSLEQRRVEAFF,TRBJ1-1,-,-,TRBV5-6
TGCAGCGTTGGGACTAGCGGGAGAGACAATGAGCAGTTCTTC,CSVGTSGRDNEQFF,TRBJ2-1,TRBD2,-,TRBV29-1
TGTGCCAGCAGTCAGACCCAGGGGGTATACGAGCAGTACTTC,CASSQTQGVYEQYF,TRBJ2-7,TRBD1,-,TRBV7-2
TGCGCCAGCAGCTTGGCGTCAAGGCTAGCGCAAAACAATGAGCAGTTCTTC,CASSLASRLAQNNEQFF,TRBJ2-1,-,-,TRBV5-1
TGTGCCAGCAGCTTAGCTGCAGGGGGGTCAGAGACCCAGTACTTC,CASSLAAGGSETQYF,TRBJ2-5,-,few,TRBV11-2
TGTGCCAGCAGCTTAACGGGGAAGGGATTCCATGGCTACACCTTC,CASSLTGKGFHGYTF,TRBJ1-2,-,-,TRBV11-2
TGTGCCACCTCCCCGACAGGGCGCAACAATGAGCAGTTCTTC,CATSPTGRNNEQFF,TRBJ2-1,TRBD1,few,TRBV27
TGTGCCAGCAGCCCCCGACAGGGGGTTGGGACCCAGTACTTC,CASSPRQGVGTQYF,TRBJ2-5,TRBD1,-,TRBV7-2
TGTGCCAGCAGCAAAGACAGGACTAGATCTACGCAGTATTTT,CASSKDRTRSTQYF,TRBJ2-3,-,-,TRBV9
TGTGCCAGCAGGCCCCCGCCCGGTCATGGCTACACCTTC,CASRPPPGHGYTF,TRBJ1-2,-,once,TRBV28
TGTGCCAGCTCACCACCCCGGAACCGGGAGGTAGCTTTCTTT,CASSPPRNREVAFF,TRBJ1-1,-,-,TRBV18
TGTGCCACCAGTGGTGGAGGGGCCTACAATGAGCAGTTCTTC,CATSGGGAYNEQFF,TRBJ2-1,-,-,TRBV10-3
TGTGCCAGCAGCGATGGGAGCTCTGGAAACACCATATATTTT,CASSDGSSGNTIYF,TRBJ1-3,-,once,TRBV9
TGTGCCAGCAGCGCTCTCGGGGGGGTGCGTGAGCAGTTCTTC,CASSALGGVREQFF,TRBJ2-1,TRBD2,-,TRBV9
TGTGCCAGCAGCCCTAGGGAGGGGGTCGGGGAGACCCAGTACTTC,CASSPREGVGETQYF,TRBJ2-5,-,-,TRBV9
TGTGCCAGCAGCCCGACTAGCGGAGATACGCAGTATTTT,CASSPTSGDTQYF,TRBJ2-3,TRBD2,-,TRBV7-3
TGTGCCAGCAGCCCTTCTACAGGGATCTCAGATACGCAGTATTTT,CASSPSTGISDTQYF,TRBJ2-3,-,-,TRBV7-3
TGTGCCAGCAGCTTAGCGGAATCACGGCGCCGGGGGGCCTACGAGCAGTACTTC,CASSLAESRRRGAYEQYF,TRBJ2-7,TRBD2,-,TRBV7-6
TGTGCCAGCAGTTACTCGTTCCAGGGAGGGCCCCAGCATTTT,CASSYSFQGGPQHF,TRBJ1-5,-,-,TRBV6-5
TGTGCCAGCAGCTTCCTATTTAGCGGGGGAACCCTTAGCACAGATACGCAGTATTTT,CASSFLFSGGTLSTDTQYF,TRBJ2-3,TRBD2,-,TRBV28
TGTGCCAGCAGTTTAGGACTTCTCTACGAGCAGTACTTC,CASSLGLLYEQYF,TRBJ2-7,-,-,TRBV28
TGTGCCAGCAGCTTACAGGGTACAACTAATGAAAAACTGTTTTTT,CASSLQGTTNEKLFF,TRBJ1-4,-,once,TRBV7-2
TGTGCCAGCAGCTTATCGAACAGGCGCCAAGAGACCCAGTACTTC,CASSLSNRRQETQYF,TRBJ2-5,-,-,TRBV11-2
TGTGCCAGCAGTTACGGGACTAGCTACGAGCAGTACTTC,CASSYGTSYEQYF,TRBJ2-7,TRBD2,-,TRBV6-6
TGTGCCTGGAGTGGGTTATCCAGCGTGTCGTACGAGCAGTACTTC,CAWSGLSSVSYEQYF,TRBJ2-7,-,-,TRBV30
TGTGCCAGCAGTTACCAGGGTAATGAGCAGTTCTTC,CASSYQGNEQFF,TRBJ2-1,-,-,TRBV27